Below are 16 T cell receptor beta chains sequenced from a single sample in a study of T cell responses to AZD1222 COVID-19 vaccine (dated by TCRdb to about 2021). In the paper's terms, the time point label means: about 28 days (+/-7) after the second vaccine dose. Libraries were built with the immunoSEQ multiplex PCR assay. Imported from immuneACCESS, the table was reduced by TCRdb to in-frame sequences with V and J called. These copies leave out some clones; in studies compared against another copy, an unresolved V gene accounts for under half, and the cause of the remainder is not known. This sample comprises approximately 30,000 clones, just over 85% of them detected only once. The ten largest make up roughly 11% of the sample. The sample consisted of peripheral blood, taken 28 days after the second AZD1222 dose. The source of these receptors is an adult who received the AZD1222 COVID-19 vaccine.

The J gene is TRBJ1-3, the V gene TRBV11-2; 7 bases are shared with TRBD1. The V gene's germline CDR1 is SGHAT and CDR2 FQNNGV. This CDR3 is built from 16 residues. Trimming cost V 2 bases and J 0 bases; bases outside gene matches: 4. This chain's CDR3 is CASSLLQGGSGNTIYF. As DNA, the CDR3 is TGTGCCAGCAGCTTACTCCAGGGGGGCTCTGGAAACACCATATATTTT.

The chain recombines TRBV29-1 with TRBJ2-5; D unresolved. The germline V gene has CDR1 SQVTM and CDR2 ANQGSEA. Trimming pared 6 bases from V and 7 bases from J, leaving 18 bases between. The CDR3 runs to 13 residues. The CDR3 DNA reads TGCAGCGTGCACGCACCGGACCAATGGACCCAGTACTTC. Its protein is CSVHAPDQWTQYF.

This clone was counted a few times. V usage is TRBV29-1 and J usage is TRBJ2-5; D not resolved. Germline V lookup: CDR1 SQVTM, CDR2 ANQGSEA. Trimming removed 2 bases from V and 5 bases from J, with 9 bases in between. The CDR3 consists of 12 residues. For the CDR3, the DNA is TGCAGCGTTGAATGGACCTCGGAGACCCAGTACTTC. Encoded protein: CSVEWTSETQYF.

The chain couples TRBV7-2 to TRBJ2-5; D may match TRBD1 or TRBD2 (5 bases each). This CDR3 contains 18 residues. Germline CDR1 and CDR2: SGHTA and FQGNSA. Trimming left V 5 bases short and J 1 base short, with 23 bases between. CDR3 sequence (DNA): TGTGCCAGCAGCCTCGTCCGGGGCTCGATCCAATCCCAAGAGACCCAGTACTTC. It encodes CASSLVRGSIQSQETQYF.

The gene calls are TRBV7-2 and TRBJ2-7, with a tentative D call TRBD2 (6 bases). V was cut by 5 bases and J by 2 bases, with 22 bases left in between. The length of the CDR3 is 17 residues. Germline V gene lookup returns CDR1 SGHTA and CDR2 FQGNSA. The CDR3 DNA is TGTGCCAGCAGCCGGGGGACGACGGTGGCGAGCCCCTACGAGCAGTACTTC. The encoded protein is CASSRGTTVASPYEQYF.

V is TRBV9 and J is TRBJ1-2; a possible D gene is TRBD1 (5 bases). V lost 6 bases, J lost 4 bases, and 10 bases lay in between. The CDR3 length is 12 residues. Germline CDR1 is SGDLS and CDR2 is YYNGEE. CDR3 DNA: TGTGCCAGCATAGGGGTGGGCTATGGCTACACCTTC. Protein sequence: CASIGVGYGYTF. Full variable domain (outside the CDR3, taken from reference TRBV9 and TRBJ1-2): DSGVTQTPKHLITATGQRVTLRCSPRSGDLSVYWYQQSLDQGLQFLIQYYNGEERAKGNILERFSAQQFPDLHSELNLSSLELGDSALYFCASIGVGYGYTFGSGTRLTVV.

The rearrangement uses TRBV5-1 and TRBJ1-2, with 9 bases that match TRBD1. Trimming at V came to 3 bases and at J to 4 bases, leaving 13 bases not matched to a gene. This CDR3 has 17 amino acids. The V gene's germline CDR1 is SGHRS and CDR2 YFSETQ. This CDR3 reads CASSSGTGSPPRYGYTF. The CDR3 coding sequence is TGCGCCAGCAGCTCCGGGACAGGGTCCCCCCCCCGCTATGGCTACACCTTC.

This chain links TRBV10-3 with TRBJ1-2; tentative D call: TRBD1 (5 bases). V was cut by 5 bases and J by 6 bases, with 13 bases left in between. The CDR3 is 13 residues long. Germline CDR1 ENHRY, CDR2 SYGVKD. CDR3 sequence: CAISTTGWDGYTF. CDR3 sequence (DNA): TGTGCCATCAGTACCACAGGTTGGGATGGCTACACCTTC.

The CDR3, as DNA: TGCAGCGTCGGAAGGGAGGGGACTGAAGCTTTCTTT. Translation gives CSVGREGTEAFF. The chain couples TRBV29-1 to TRBJ1-1; TRBD1 might be the D (5 bases). From germline, CDR1 is SQVTM and CDR2 ANQGSEA. The CDR3 loop spans 12 amino acids. Trimming shortened V by 6 bases and J by 5 bases, and 13 bases separated the two germline ends.

The rearrangement joins TRBV2 to TRBJ2-7, with D possibly matching TRBD2 (6 bases). Germline V CDR1 and CDR2: SNHLY, FYNNEI. The CDR3 runs to 12 residues. V was pared by 10 bases and J by 2 bases, with 12 bases between. The CDR3 is CATRDLAYEQYF. The CDR3 DNA follows: TGTGCCACCCGGGACTTGGCCTACGAGCAGTACTTC. The whole variable domain, remainder taken from reference TRBV2 and TRBJ2-7, is EPEVTQTPSHQVTQMGQEVILRCVPISNHLYFYWYRQILGQKVEFLVSFYNNEISEKSEIFDDQFSVERPDGSNFTLKIRSTKLEDSAMYFCATRDLAYEQYFGPGTRLTVT.

This chain connects TRBV2 to TRBJ2-2; D is perhaps TRBD1 (5 bases). The CDR3 is made up of 14 amino acids. Germline lookup yields CDR1 SNHLY and CDR2 FYNNEI. The V end was cut by 7 bases, the J end by 2 bases, with 11 bases between. Written as DNA, the CDR3 is TGTGCCAGCATCGCGACAGAAAACACCGGGGAGCTGTTTTTT. This codes for CASIATENTGELFF.

The chain recombines TRBV6-6 with TRBJ1-2; 9 bases line up with TRBD1. The CDR3 length is 14 residues. The J segment lost 2 bases and the V segment lost 6 bases, leaving 4 bases of the junction unmatched. The germline gives CDR1 MNHNY, CDR2 SVGAGI (reference sequence). CDR3 nucleotide sequence: TGTGCCAGCAGAGACGGACAGGGGAACTATGGCTACACCTTC. Its protein is CASRDGQGNYGYTF.

The CDR3 sequence: CASSSSEPDTQYF. The CDR3 coding sequence is TGTGCCAGCAGTTCCAGCGAACCAGATACGCAGTATTTT. The V call is TRBV25-1, the J call TRBJ2-3; no firm D call. The germline V gene has CDR1 MGHDK and CDR2 SYGVNS. V was cut by 5 bases and J by 4 bases, with 10 bases left in between. The CDR3 covers 13 residues.

This clone was detected only once. The V gene is TRBV11-2, the J gene TRBJ1-4, with a possible D match to TRBD1 (6 bases). Trimming cost V 3 bases and J 8 bases, with 13 bases left between them. The CDR3 length is 14 residues. CDR1 and CDR2 (germline): SGHAT, FQNNGV. CDR3 sequence reads: CASSFGARGEKLFF. CDR3 DNA sequence: TGTGCCAGCAGCTTTGGGGCGAGGGGGGAAAAACTGTTTTTT.

This clone was seen just once. V usage is TRBV18 and J usage is TRBJ2-7; 10 bases line up with TRBD1. The CDR3 contains 14 residues. With 6 bases clipped from V and 7 bases from J, the junction kept 9 bases outside the gene matches. CDR1 and CDR2 (germline): KGHSH, LQKENI. DNA of the CDR3: TGTGCCAGCTCTCCGGGACAGGGGATTAGGGAGCAGTACTTC. Protein product: CASSPGQGIREQYF.

The J gene is TRBJ2-3, the V gene TRBV18, with 11 positions matching TRBD1. Germline V CDR1 and CDR2: KGHSH, LQKENI. The CDR3 spans 18 residues. The V segment lost 0 bases and the J segment 4 bases; nucleotides outside the gene matches: 9. The CDR3 here is CASSPPVGTGGVADTQYF. The CDR3 nucleotides are TGTGCCAGCTCACCACCCGTTGGGACAGGGGGGGTCGCAGATACGCAGTATTTT.